Following are 2 T cell receptor beta chains from one sample sequenced in a study of cytomegalovirus exposure and HLA in healthy donors (dated by TCRdb to 2015 to 2018). Receptor libraries were prepared by the immunoSEQ multiplex PCR assay. For the multiplex PCR, a mixture combining 60 forward primers for TCR Vbeta segments and 13 reverse primers for TCR Jbeta segments was used. TCRdb limited this immuneACCESS table to in-frame rearrangements with V and J called. A share of clones is missing; checked studies link under half to unresolved V genes, and the rest is unexplained. The sample table contains just over 150,000 clones; only one count was recorded for 78% of them. The ten top clones hold 3% to 3.5% of the sample. The sequencing input was PBMCs. All receptors come from a middle-aged woman in good health and CMV-seronegative.

The genes are TRBV18 and TRBJ1-1, with D possibly matching TRBD1 (6 bases). The CDR3 is 14 residues long. Trimming stripped 5 bases from V and 1 base from J, with 11 bases between. Germline values: CDR1 KGHSH, CDR2 LQKENI. The chain's CDR3 is CASSRDRTNTEAFF. The CDR3 bases are TGTGCCAGCTCAAGAGACAGGACGAACACTGAAGCTTTCTTT. The full variable domain, with the rest looked up from reference TRBV18 and TRBJ1-1, is NAGVMQNPRHLVRRRGQEARLRCSPMKGHSHVYWYRQLPEEGLKFMVYLQKENIIDESGMPKERFSAEFPKEGPSILRIQQVVRGDSAAYFCASSRDRTNTEAFFGQGTRLTVV.

J is TRBJ1-4 and V is TRBV25-1; D is possibly TRBD1 (6 bases). V was pared by 2 bases and J by 7 bases, with 11 bases between. The CDR3 loop spans 14 amino acids. Germline CDR1 MGHDK, CDR2 SYGVNS. CDR3: CASSEAGVPEKLFF. The CDR3 DNA reads TGTGCCAGCAGTGAAGCAGGGGTGCCTGAAAAACTGTTTTTT. Complete variable domain (other parts from reference TRBV25-1 and TRBJ1-4): EADIYQTPRYLVIGTGKKITLECSQTMGHDKMYWYQQDPGMELHLIHYSYGVNSTEKGDLSSESTVSRIRTEHFPLTLESARPSHTSQYLCASSEAGVPEKLFFGSGTQLSVL.